Sequencing of this TCR beta chain was carried out in a study of post-analysis software for immune sequencing data. Study in general: Relapsing-remitting, secondary progressive and progressive-relapsing forms of multiple sclerosis all featured among disease courses. Study-level findings and limits: With TRBV5-6, TRBV5-1 and TRBV20-1 included, about five TRBV segments were more frequent in patients than in controls. Strong same-batch co-clustering of samples appeared with F measure clustering.

Tagging with unique molecular identifiers was a feature of the TCR beta cDNA libraries. Via MiXCR, TCRdb re-called the PCR reads, giving one row per CDR3 protein. The sample holds about 540,000 distinct CDR3 sequences; 30% to 40% are singletons and the top ten take approximately 6%. The table lists this clonotype with a few counts. Antigen specificity is unknown. Germline CDR1 MNHNS, CDR2 SASEGT. The CDR3 length is 15 residues. V was clipped by 5 bases and J by 2 bases; unmatched bases: 7. Sequences were obtained from blood. J is TRBJ2-5 and V is TRBV6-1; 8 nucleotides match TRBD1. The source of this sequence is a girl younger than 18 with multiple sclerosis. CDR3 amino acids: CASSPQTGVQETQYF. In nucleotides, the CDR3 is TGTGCCAGCAGTCCCCAGACAGGGGTACAAGAGACCCAGTACTTC.